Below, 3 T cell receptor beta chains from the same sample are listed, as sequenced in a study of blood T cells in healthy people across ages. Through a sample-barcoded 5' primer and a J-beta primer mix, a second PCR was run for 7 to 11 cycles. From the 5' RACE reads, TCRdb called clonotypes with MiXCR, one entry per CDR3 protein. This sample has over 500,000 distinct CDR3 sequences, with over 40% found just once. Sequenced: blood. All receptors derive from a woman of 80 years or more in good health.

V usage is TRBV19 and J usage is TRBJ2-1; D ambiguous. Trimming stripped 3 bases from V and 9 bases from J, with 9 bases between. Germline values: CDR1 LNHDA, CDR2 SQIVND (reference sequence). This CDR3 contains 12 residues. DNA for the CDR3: TGTGCCAGTAGTATCATGGTCGGTGAGCAGTTCTTC. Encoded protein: CASSIMVGEQFF.

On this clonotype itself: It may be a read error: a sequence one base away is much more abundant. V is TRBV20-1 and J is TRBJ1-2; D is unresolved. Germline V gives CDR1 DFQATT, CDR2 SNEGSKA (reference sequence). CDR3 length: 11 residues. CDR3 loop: CTVRRIYGYTF. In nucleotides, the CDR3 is TGCACCGTAAGGAGAATCTATGGCTACACCTTC.

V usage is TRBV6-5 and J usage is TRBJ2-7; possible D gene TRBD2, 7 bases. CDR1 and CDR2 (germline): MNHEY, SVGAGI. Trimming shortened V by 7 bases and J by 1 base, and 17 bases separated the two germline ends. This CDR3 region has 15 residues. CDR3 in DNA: TGTGCCAGCACCAACCTCGGGGGGCCTTCCTACGAGCAGTACTTC. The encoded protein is CASTNLGGPSYEQYF.